This T cell receptor beta chain was sequenced during a study of CD8 T cells in ankylosing spondylitis. Regarding the study as a whole: Roughly eight highly homologous variants formed a TCR beta motif that appeared characteristic of ankylosing spondylitis blood.

This clonotype was seen at least ten times. Its matching antigen is unknown. For TCR beta, libraries came from quantitative 5'-RACE with molecular barcodes. TCRdb reprocessed the 5' RACE reads via MiXCR and lists one record per CDR3 protein. The table includes about 320,000 distinct CDR3 sequences, 9.5% to 13% detected once. The germline CDR1 and CDR2 sequences are MGHRA and YSYEKL. The CDR3 length is 14 residues. The V end lost 0 bases, the J end lost 4 bases, and 7 bases lay between the germline ends. Sequenced input: blood, either unsorted or a sorted T cell fraction (not recorded which). This rearrangement joins TRBV4-1 to TRBJ2-1; a possible D gene is TRBD2 (6 bases). This clonotype originated in a female donor with ankylosing spondylitis or in good health (not recorded which). The CDR3 nucleotides are TGCGCCAGCAGCCAAGAGGGACTGTACAATGAGCAGTTCTTC. Amino acid sequence: CASSQEGLYNEQFF.